This T cell receptor (beta chain) was observed in a study of T-cell memory formation after mild COVID-19. TCRdb passed the 5' RACE reads through MiXCR, listing each CDR3 protein once. The sample shows 450,000 to 650,000 distinct CDR3 sequences, about a sixth of them seen only once. Trimming shortened V by 0 bases and J by 5 bases, and 12 bases separated the two germline ends. The CDR3 covers 15 residues. Germline V gene data show CDR1 as LGHNA and CDR2 as YNFKEQ. V and J are TRBV4-2 and TRBJ2-3; TRBD2 is a possible D gene (6 bases). Sequencing input: PBMCs or a T cell subset sorted from them (not recorded which). The TCR was taken from an adult woman who had mild COVID-19 (a few samples of this study predate the infection). Cell type and time point are not known. Written as DNA, the CDR3 is TGTGCCAGCAGCCAAGATCGGGGGAACATAGATACGCAGTATTTT. Translation: CASSQDRGNIDTQYF.